This T cell receptor (beta chain) was documented in a study of blood T cell repertoires in COVID-19 (dated by TCRdb to the early 2020s). About the full investigation: Collaborator samples came from the United States, Italy and Spain and covered acute and convalescent phases of COVID-19. The prospective study material was composed of cDNA or gDNA derived from T cells, B-cell-depleted T cells, or PBMCs. Subjects who had been exposed to COVID-19, were actively infected with it, or had recovered from it provided the deeply sampled blood TCRbeta repertoires that made up the dataset. The repertoires were released in a freely available public database meant as a resource for research on the immune response to SARS-CoV-2. Samples came from the ongoing ImmuneRACE study (first 160 participants) plus 1,254 subjects from 6 global collaborators. A de-identified subject ID, COVID-19 status, age in years and sex were almost always included in the sample metadata. Where available, HLA class I and class II types were obtained from metadata supplied by the sample provider rather than from assay-based typing. General findings and caveats noted by the study authors: How much clinical and demographic metadata was included differed by source and by participant, and the metadata was provided uncurated.

Participants in the prospective study were enrolled through a virtual design, were aged roughly 18 to 100 years, and lived in about 25 United States geographic areas. Cohort assignment in the prospective study relied on participant-reported clinical history from a screening survey and a study questionnaire. Mobile phlebotomists in the prospective study collected whole blood, serum and a nasopharyngeal or oropharyngeal swab from every participant. Participants in the prospective study had the option to provide additional blood draws and questionnaires over a 2-month period. Prospective study blood samples were shipped either frozen or at room temperature before DNA extraction. This clone was found once. The target of this receptor is not known. Base-call qualities are not available, and no considerably larger clone is one nucleotide away. TCRbeta CDR3 regions were amplified from genomic DNA using the immunoSEQ Assay, a bias-controlled multiplex PCR. Turning to the authors' computational methods: Nucleated cell counts per sample were estimated from amplification of reference gene primers within the assay. To quantify the absolute abundance of each unique TCRbeta CDR3 rearrangement, sequence reads were collapsed and filtered. For each sample, productive Simpson clonality was calculated as the square root of Simpson's diversity index over productive rearrangements. This immuneACCESS table, as held by TCRdb, lists in-frame sequences with V and J called but not all clones. Of the missing ones, under half trace to an unresolved V gene in checked studies; the others have no known cause. Clone size and the V and J calls come from that table; the DNA yielded D and trimming. The table for this sample lists about 220,000 clones; 88% of them were counted only once. The top ten constitute about 2.5% of the sample.

Relative to germline, V is missing 3 bases and J is missing 15 bases, with 7 bases of the junction outside any gene match. Including cysteine and phenylalanine, the CDR3 has 12 amino acids. Only the CDR3 region is kept as DNA, spanning 36 bases read in frame from base 1. Per the germline V gene (reference sequence), DFQATT is the CDR1 and SNEGSKA is the CDR2. Recombination linked TRBV20-1 to TRBJ2-3; 12 central nucleotides agree with TRBD2. The specimen was PBMCs or T cells enriched from blood (not recorded which). This TCR was sampled from a woman aged 40 to 50 with acute COVID-19. The nucleotide sequence is TGCAGTGCTAGTCGACTAGCGGGAGAGCTTTATTTT. Translated, it reads CSASRLAGELYF.